This T cell receptor (beta chain) was sequenced during a study of T cell changes during pregnancy in multiple sclerosis. Assay used: immunoSEQ multiplex PCR; TCRdb lists only in-frame clones, some missing. The sample lists about 85,000 clones, 80% to 95% occurring once. Per germline, CDR1 LNHDA and CDR2 SQIVND (reference sequence). The CDR3 has 13 residues. V was cut by 6 bases and J by 3 bases, with 6 bases left in between. The genes are TRBV19 and TRBJ2-6; D call uncertain. Sequenced here: peripheral blood, sampled in the first trimester of pregnancy. This TCR was sampled from a female donor with multiple sclerosis, enrolled in a pregnancy study. The CDR3 loop reads CASSENGANVLTF. CDR3 DNA sequence: TGTGCCAGTAGCGAGAATGGGGCCAACGTCCTGACTTTC.